The 9 T cell receptor beta chains listed next were all sequenced from one sample in a study of CD4+ T cells in melanoma. Clones were sequenced by immunoSEQ multiplex PCR, and TCRdb holds only the in-frame ones, with some missing. The sample contains about 9,900 clones, 60% to 80% of which appear only once. What was sequenced was peripheral blood. Receptors originate from a human donor with melanoma.

This chain links TRBV9 with TRBJ2-1; 11 bases map to TRBD2. V lost 1 base and J lost 7; bases outside the gene matches: 4. The germline V gene encodes CDR1 SGDLS and CDR2 YYNGEE. CDR3 length: 15 amino acids. CDR3 DNA: TGTGCCAGCAGCGTAACTCCTAGCGGGGGGAATGAGCAGTTCTTC. The encoded protein is CASSVTPSGGNEQFF.

This clone has just a few counts. The V call is TRBV2, the J call TRBJ2-1; 13 bases align to TRBD2. The V segment lost 6 bases and the J segment 8 bases; nucleotides outside the gene matches: 4. There are 14 residues in the CDR3. CDR1 and CDR2 (germline): SNHLY, FYNNEI. CDR3 residues: CASRGTSGAHEQFF. The CDR3 region has the DNA TGTGCCAGCAGGGGGACTAGCGGGGCCCATGAGCAGTTCTTC.

This clone ranks as medium-sized. Other DNA sequences in the sample encode the same CDR3. The chain employs TRBV7-2 and TRBJ2-2; no definite D call. Trimming cost V 1 base and J 5 bases, with 2 bases left between them. This CDR3 comprises 12 residues. CDR1 is SGHTA, CDR2 FQGNSA, per germline. CDR3 DNA sequence: TGTGCCAGCAGCTTAGAAACCGGGGAGCTGTTTTTT. This encodes CASSLETGELFF.

V and J are TRBV28 and TRBJ2-4; 7 bases align to TRBD2. The germline CDR1 and CDR2 sequences are MDHEN and SYDVKM. The trim removed 6 bases at V and 8 bases at J, leaving 4 bases unmatched. The CDR3 is 12 amino acids. The CDR3 nucleotides are TGTGCCAGCAGAACTGGACTAGACATTCAGTACTTC. It is translated as CASRTGLDIQYF. Complete variable domain (other parts from reference TRBV28 and TRBJ2-4): DVKVTQSSRYLVKRTGEKVFLECVQDMDHENMFWYRQDPGLGLRLIYFSYDVKMKEKGDIPEGYSVSREKKERFSLILESASTNQTSMYLCASRTGLDIQYFGAGTRLSVL.

The chain joins TRBV11-2 to TRBJ1-4; D gene uncertain. Per germline, CDR1 SGHAT and CDR2 FQNNGV. Trimming cost V 5 bases and J 4 bases, with 17 bases left between them. CDR3 size: 16 residues. The chain's CDR3 is CASSTVGYAVNEKLFF. In DNA form, the CDR3 reads TGTGCCAGCAGCACCGTGGGGTATGCCGTTAATGAAAAACTGTTTTTT.

This clone was seen more than once but under ten times. This chain joins TRBV5-1 and TRBJ2-3, with D possibly TRBD1 on 6 matching bases. V lost 0 bases and J lost 4, with 12 bases in between. Looked up from germline, CDR1 is SGHRS and CDR2 is YFSETQ. The length of the CDR3 is 15 residues. The CDR3: CASSLGADRSDTQYF. Here the CDR3 DNA reads TGCGCCAGCAGCTTGGGGGCGGACAGATCAGATACGCAGTATTTT.

This sequence joins TRBV7-2 and TRBJ2-6; TRBD2 might be the D (7 bases). V was pared by 2 bases and J by 0 bases, with 14 bases between. The CDR3 runs to 18 residues. CDR1 and CDR2 from the germline V gene are SGHTA and FQGNSA. DNA of the CDR3: TGTGCCAGCAGCTTATTATTGAGGGGGGGCTCTGGGGCCAACGTCCTGACTTTC. It is translated as CASSLLLRGGSGANVLTF.

The chain links TRBV18 to TRBJ2-2; the match to TRBD1 covers 11 bases. This CDR3 has 16 amino acids. The junction had 4 bases not matched to a gene; V was cut back by 3 bases and J by 4 bases. Per the germline V gene, CDR1 is KGHSH and CDR2 is LQKENI. CDR3 loop: CASSPSGTGGTGELFF. The DNA of the CDR3 is TGTGCCAGCTCACCTTCCGGGACAGGGGGCACCGGGGAGCTGTTTTTT.

This sequence joins TRBV7-9 and TRBJ1-4; D gene uncertain. Trimming pared 6 bases from V and 3 bases from J, leaving 11 bases between. CDR3 size: 14 residues. The germline V gene has CDR1 SEHNR and CDR2 FQNEAQ (reference sequence). CDR3 residues: CASRAKGPNEKLFF. CDR3 nucleotide sequence: TGTGCCAGCAGGGCTAAAGGACCTAATGAAAAACTGTTTTTT. Full variable domain (remainder filled in from reference TRBV7-9 and TRBJ1-4): DTGVSQNPRHKITKRGQNVTFRCDPISEHNRLYWYRQTLGQGPEFLTYFQNEAQLEKSRLLSDRFSAERPKGSFSTLEIQRTEQGDSAMYLCASRAKGPNEKLFFGSGTQLSVL.